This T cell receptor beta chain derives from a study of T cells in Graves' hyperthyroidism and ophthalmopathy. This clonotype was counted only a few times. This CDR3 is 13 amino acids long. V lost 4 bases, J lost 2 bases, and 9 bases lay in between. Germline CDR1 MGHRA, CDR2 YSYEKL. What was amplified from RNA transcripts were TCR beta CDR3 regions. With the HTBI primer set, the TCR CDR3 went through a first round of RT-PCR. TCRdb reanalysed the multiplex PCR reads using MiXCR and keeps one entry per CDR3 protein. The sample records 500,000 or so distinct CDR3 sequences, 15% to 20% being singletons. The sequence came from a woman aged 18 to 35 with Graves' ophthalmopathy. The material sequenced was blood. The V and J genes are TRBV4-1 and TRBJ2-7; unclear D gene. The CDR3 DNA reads TGCGCCAGCAGCCCTCGACAAACCTACGAGCAGTACTTC. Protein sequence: CASSPRQTYEQYF.